This record concerns one T cell receptor (beta chain) sequence. Its antigen is unknown. V was shortened by 8 bases and J by 1 base, with 11 bases between the two germline ends. Germline values: CDR1 MRHNA, CDR2 SNTAGT. This CDR3 is 13 amino acids long. The data stem from a study of post-analysis software for immune sequencing data. Overall study findings and caveats: Comparison of patients with controls showed about 5 TRBV segments more frequent in patients, TRBV5-6, TRBV5-1 and TRBV20-1 among them. F-measure co-clustering was strong for batch-matched samples.

Unique molecular identifiers had been added to the TCR beta cDNA libraries. TCRdb processed the PCR reads anew with MiXCR; each CDR3 protein has one entry. Among 350,000 to 450,000 distinct CDR3 sequences, roughly 30% were seen once, and the ten largest hold under 15%. V and J are TRBV6-4 and TRBJ1-1; D uncertain. The sequence was obtained from a girl between 10 and 17 years old with multiple sclerosis. Sequencing input: blood. The CDR3 DNA reads TGTGCCAGCGCCTCCGGGGAGAACACTGAAGCTTTCTTT. It codes for CASASGENTEAFF.